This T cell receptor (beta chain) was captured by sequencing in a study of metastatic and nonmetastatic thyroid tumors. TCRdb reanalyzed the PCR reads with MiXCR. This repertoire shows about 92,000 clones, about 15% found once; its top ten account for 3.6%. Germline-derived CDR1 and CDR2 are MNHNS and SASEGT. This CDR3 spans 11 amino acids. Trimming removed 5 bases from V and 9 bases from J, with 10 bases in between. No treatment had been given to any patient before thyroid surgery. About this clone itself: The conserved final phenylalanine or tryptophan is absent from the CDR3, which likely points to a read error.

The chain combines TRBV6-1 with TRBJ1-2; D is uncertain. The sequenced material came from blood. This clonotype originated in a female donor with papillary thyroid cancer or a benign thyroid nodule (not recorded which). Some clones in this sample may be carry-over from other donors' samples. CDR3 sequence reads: CASSISYCYTS. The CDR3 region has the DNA TGTGCCAGCAGTATCAGTTATTGCTACACCTCC.